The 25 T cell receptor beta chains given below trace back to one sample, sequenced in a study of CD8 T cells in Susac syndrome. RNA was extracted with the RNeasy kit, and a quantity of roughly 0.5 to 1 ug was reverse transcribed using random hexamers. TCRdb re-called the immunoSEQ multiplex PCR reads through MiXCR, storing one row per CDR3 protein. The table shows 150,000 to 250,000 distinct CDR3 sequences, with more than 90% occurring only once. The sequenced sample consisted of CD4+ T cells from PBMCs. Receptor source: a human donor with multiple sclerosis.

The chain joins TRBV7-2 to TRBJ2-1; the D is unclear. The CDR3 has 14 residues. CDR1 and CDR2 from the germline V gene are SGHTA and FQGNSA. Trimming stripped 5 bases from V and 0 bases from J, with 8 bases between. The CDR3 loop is CASSTLSSYNEQFF. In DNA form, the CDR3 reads TGTGCCAGCAGCACATTAAGCTCCTACAATGAGCAGTTCTTC.

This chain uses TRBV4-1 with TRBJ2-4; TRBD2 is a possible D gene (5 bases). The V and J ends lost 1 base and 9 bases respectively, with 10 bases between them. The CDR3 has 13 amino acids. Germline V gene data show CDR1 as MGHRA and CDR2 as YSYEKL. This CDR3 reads CASSQVNSGIQYF. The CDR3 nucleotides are TGCGCCAGCAGCCAAGTTAACAGCGGCATTCAGTACTTC.

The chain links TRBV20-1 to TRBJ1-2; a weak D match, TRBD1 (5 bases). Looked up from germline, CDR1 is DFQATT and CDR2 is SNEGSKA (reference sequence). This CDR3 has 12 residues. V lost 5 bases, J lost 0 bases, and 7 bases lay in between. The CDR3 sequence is CSALDTNYGYTF. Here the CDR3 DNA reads TGCAGTGCTCTGGACACTAACTATGGCTACACCTTC.

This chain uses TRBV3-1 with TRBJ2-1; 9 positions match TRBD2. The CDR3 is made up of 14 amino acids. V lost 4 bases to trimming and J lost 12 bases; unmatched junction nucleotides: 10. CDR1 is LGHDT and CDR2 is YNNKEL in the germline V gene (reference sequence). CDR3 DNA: TGTGCCAGCAGCCCTCCCGGGACTAGCCGTCGGCAGTTCTTC. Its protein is CASSPPGTSRRQFF.

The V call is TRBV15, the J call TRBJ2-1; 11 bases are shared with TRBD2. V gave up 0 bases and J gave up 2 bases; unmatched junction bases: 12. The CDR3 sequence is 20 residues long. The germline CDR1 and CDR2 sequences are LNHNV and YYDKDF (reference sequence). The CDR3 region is CATSRDFPAGLAEPYNEQFF. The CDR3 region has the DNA TGTGCCACCAGCAGAGATTTCCCCGCGGGACTAGCGGAGCCCTACAATGAGCAGTTCTTC.

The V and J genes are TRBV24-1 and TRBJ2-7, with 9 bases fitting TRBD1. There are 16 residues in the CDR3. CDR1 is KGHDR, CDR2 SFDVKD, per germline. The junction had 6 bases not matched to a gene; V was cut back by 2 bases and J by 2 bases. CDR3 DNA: TGTGCCACCAGTGATTCGGCCGGGACAGGGCCCTACGAGCAGTACTTC. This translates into CATSDSAGTGPYEQYF.

CDR3: CASSLGLTGVGEQYF. DNA for the CDR3: TGCGCCAGCAGCTTGGGACTGACAGGGGTTGGCGAGCAGTACTTC. The V call is TRBV5-1, the J call TRBJ2-7; 8 bases match TRBD1. Germline V gives CDR1 SGHRS, CDR2 YFSETQ. This CDR3 is built from 15 residues. After removal of 0 bases from V and 6 bases from J, the junction contained 8 bases not matched to a gene.

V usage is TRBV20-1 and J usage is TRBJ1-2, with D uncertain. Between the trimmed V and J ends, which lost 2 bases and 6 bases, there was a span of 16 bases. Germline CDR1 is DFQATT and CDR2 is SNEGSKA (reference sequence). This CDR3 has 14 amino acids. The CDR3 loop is CSARTGPGGHGYTF. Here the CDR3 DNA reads TGCAGTGCTAGAACCGGACCAGGAGGCCATGGCTACACCTTC.

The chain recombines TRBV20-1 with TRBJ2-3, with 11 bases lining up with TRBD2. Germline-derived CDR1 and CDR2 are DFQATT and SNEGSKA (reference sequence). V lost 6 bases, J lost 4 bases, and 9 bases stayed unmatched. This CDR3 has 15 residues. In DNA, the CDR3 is TGCAGTGCCAAACTAGCGGGAGAGGGAGCAGATACGCAGTATTTT. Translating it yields CSAKLAGEGADTQYF.

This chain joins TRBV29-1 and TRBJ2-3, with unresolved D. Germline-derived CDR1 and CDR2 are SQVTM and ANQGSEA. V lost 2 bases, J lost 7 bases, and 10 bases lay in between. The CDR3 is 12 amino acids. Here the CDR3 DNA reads TGCAGCGTTGAACGGTTCACTTATACGCAGTATTTT. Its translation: CSVERFTYTQYF.

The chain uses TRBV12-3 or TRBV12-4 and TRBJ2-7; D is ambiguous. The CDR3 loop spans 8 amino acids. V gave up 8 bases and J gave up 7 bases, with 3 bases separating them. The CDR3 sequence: CASAEQYF. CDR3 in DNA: TGTGCCAGCGCAGAGCAGTACTTC.

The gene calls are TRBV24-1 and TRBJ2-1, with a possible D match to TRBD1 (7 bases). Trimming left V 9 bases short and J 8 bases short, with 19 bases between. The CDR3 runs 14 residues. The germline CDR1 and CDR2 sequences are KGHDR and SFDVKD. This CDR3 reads CATSQTGRIDEQFF. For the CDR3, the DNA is TGTGCCACCTCCCAGACAGGGAGGATCGATGAGCAGTTCTTC.

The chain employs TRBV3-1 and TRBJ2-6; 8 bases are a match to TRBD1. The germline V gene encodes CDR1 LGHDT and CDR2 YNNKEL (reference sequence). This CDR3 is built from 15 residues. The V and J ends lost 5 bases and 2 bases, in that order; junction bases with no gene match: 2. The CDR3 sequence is CASSWGQAGANVLTF. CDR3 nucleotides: TGTGCCAGCAGCTGGGGACAGGCTGGGGCCAACGTCCTGACTTTC.

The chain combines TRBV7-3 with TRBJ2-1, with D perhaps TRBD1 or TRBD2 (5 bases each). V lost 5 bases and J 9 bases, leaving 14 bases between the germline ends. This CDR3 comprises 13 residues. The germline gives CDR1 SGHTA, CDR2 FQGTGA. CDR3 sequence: CASSQTGRGEQFF. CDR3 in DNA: TGTGCCAGCAGCCAGACGGGAAGGGGTGAGCAGTTCTTC.

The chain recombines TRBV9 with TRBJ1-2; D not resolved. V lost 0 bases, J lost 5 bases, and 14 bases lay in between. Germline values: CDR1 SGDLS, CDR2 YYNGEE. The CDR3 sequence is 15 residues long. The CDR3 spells CASSVGPPKEYGYTF. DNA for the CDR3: TGTGCCAGCAGCGTAGGCCCCCCGAAAGAATATGGCTACACCTTC.

The CDR3 reads CASSLVGGDEQFF. CDR3 nucleotides: TGCGCCAGCAGCTTGGTAGGGGGCGATGAGCAGTTCTTC. The chain joins TRBV5-1 to TRBJ2-1; 7 bases align to TRBD1. In germline, CDR1 is SGHRS, CDR2 YFSETQ. The CDR3 loop spans 13 amino acids. V trimming: 0 bases; J trimming: 8 bases; junction bases outside the gene matches: 2.

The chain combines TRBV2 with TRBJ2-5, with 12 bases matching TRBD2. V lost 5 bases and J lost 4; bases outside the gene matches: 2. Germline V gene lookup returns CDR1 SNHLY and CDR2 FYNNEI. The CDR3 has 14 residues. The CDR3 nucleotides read TGTGCCAGCAGTTTACTAGCGGGGGGAGAGACCCAGTACTTC. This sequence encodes CASSLLAGGETQYF.

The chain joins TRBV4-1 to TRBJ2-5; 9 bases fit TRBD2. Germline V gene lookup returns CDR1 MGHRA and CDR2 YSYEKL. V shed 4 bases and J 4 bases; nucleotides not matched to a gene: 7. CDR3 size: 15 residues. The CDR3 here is CASSPLRGGRETQYF. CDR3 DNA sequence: TGCGCCAGCAGCCCCTTGCGGGGGGGCCGAGAGACCCAGTACTTC.

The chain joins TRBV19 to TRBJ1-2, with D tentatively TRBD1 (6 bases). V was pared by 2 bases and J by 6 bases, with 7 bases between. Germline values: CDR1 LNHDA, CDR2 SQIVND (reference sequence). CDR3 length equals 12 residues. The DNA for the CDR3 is TGTGCCAGTAGTATACAGGGGAATGGCTACACCTTC. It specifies CASSIQGNGYTF.

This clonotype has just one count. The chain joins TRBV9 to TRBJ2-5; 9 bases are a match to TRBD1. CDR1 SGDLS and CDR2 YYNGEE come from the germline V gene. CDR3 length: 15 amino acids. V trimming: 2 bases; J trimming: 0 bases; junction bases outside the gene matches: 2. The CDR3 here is CASSVGQGNQETQYF. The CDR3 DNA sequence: TGTGCCAGCAGCGTGGGACAGGGAAACCAAGAGACCCAGTACTTC.

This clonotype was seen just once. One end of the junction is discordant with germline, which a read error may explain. The CDR3 DNA sequence: TGTGCCAGCTCACCGGGACAGGGGACAGATTCACCCCCCCACTTT. Protein sequence: CASSPGQGTDSPPHF. This rearrangement joins TRBV18 to TRBJ1-6; 10 bases match TRBD1. The germline V gene encodes CDR1 KGHSH and CDR2 LQKENI. The CDR3 covers 15 residues.

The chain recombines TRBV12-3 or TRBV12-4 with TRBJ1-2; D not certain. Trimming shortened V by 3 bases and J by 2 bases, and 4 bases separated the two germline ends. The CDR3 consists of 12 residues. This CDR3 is CASSLGNYGYTF. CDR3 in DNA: TGTGCCAGCAGTTTGGGGAACTATGGCTACACCTTC.

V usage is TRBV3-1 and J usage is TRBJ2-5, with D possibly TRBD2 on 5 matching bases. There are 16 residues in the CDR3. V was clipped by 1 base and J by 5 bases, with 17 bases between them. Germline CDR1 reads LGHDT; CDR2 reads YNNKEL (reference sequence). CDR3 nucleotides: TGTGCCAGCAGCCAAGTTGAGGGATCGGATTGGGAGACCCAGTACTTC. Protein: CASSQVEGSDWETQYF.

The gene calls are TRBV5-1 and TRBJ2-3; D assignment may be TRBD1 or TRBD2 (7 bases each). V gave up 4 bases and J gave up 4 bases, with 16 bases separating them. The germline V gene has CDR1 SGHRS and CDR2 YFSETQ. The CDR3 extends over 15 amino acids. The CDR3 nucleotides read TGCGCCAGCAGCGCCCAGGGGGGGCAGGCAGATACGCAGTATTTT. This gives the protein CASSAQGGQADTQYF. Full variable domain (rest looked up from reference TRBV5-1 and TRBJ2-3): KAGVTQTPRYLIKTRGQQVTLSCSPISGHRSVSWYQQTPGQGLQFLFEYFSETQRNKGNFPGRFSGRQFSNSRSEMNVSTLELGDSALYLCASSAQGGQADTQYFGPGTRLTVL.

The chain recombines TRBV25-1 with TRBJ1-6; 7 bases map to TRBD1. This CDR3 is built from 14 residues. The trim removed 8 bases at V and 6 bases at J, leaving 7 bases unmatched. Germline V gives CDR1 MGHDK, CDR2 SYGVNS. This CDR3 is CASRETGTNSPLHF. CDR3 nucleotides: TGTGCCAGCCGAGAGACAGGGACTAATTCACCCCTCCACTTT.